A single sample is the source of the 4 T cell receptor beta chains below, sequenced in a study of shared clonotypes between healthy human individuals. TCRdb's table, derived via immunoSEQ multiplex PCR, lists solely in-frame clones and lacks some. The sample includes fewer than 850,000 clones, more than 70% of them seen just once. The sequenced sample was memory CD4+ T cells sorted from blood. The subset: CD45RA-negative fraction. The receptors were sampled from a woman aged 30 to 39 in good health.

This chain links TRBV4-1 with TRBJ2-6; D uncertain. CDR1 is MGHRA and CDR2 is YSYEKL in the germline V gene. V lost 0 bases, J lost 2 bases, and 2 bases lay in between. CDR3 size: 14 residues. CDR3 DNA: TGCGCCAGCAGCCAAGACCCTGGGGCCAACGTCCTGACTTTC. It translates to CASSQDPGANVLTF.

This clone occurred a few times. The chain joins TRBV5-8 to TRBJ2-1; the match to TRBD2 covers 7 bases. Per the germline V gene, CDR1 is SGHTS and CDR2 is YDEGEE. The CDR3 contains 11 residues. CDR3 bases: TGTGCTGGTCGGGGGGACAATGAGCAGTTCTTC. Its protein is CAGRGDNEQFF.

About this clone itself: This sample also contains other DNA sequences that code for the same CDR3. The chain joins TRBV18 to TRBJ1-1; D ambiguous. The length of the CDR3 is 14 residues. With 3 bases removed from V and 0 bases from J, the gap between germline ends came to 8 bases. The germline V gene has CDR1 KGHSH and CDR2 LQKENI. CDR3 sequence: CASSPTNMNTEAFF. For the CDR3, the DNA is TGTGCCAGCTCACCTACAAACATGAACACTGAAGCTTTCTTT.

This clone was seen more than once but under ten times. V is TRBV6-1 and J is TRBJ1-5; D is uncertain. This CDR3 has 15 residues. Germline V gene lookup returns CDR1 MNHNS and CDR2 SASEGT. Trimming left V 4 bases short and J 3 bases short, with 13 bases between. CDR3 sequence: CASSGTGITNQPQHF. CDR3 coding DNA: TGTGCCAGCAGTGGCACCGGGATTACCAATCAGCCCCAGCATTTT.